This T cell receptor beta chain is from a study of blood T cell repertoires in COVID-19. Study background: Samples taken during acute and convalescent COVID-19 were collected in the United States, Italy and Spain. PBMCs, B-cell-depleted T cells, or T cells were the source of the cDNA or gDNA that made up the material.

The assay was immunoSEQ multiplex PCR, and TCRdb's table has in-frame clones only and misses some. Among approximately 280,000 clones listed, around nine tenths were seen once. CDR1 LGHNT and CDR2 FRNRAP come from the germline V gene. CDR3 length: 16 amino acids. Losses at the gene ends were 5 bases for V and 0 bases for J; bases not matched to a gene: 7. The source is a middle-aged man with acute or convalescent COVID-19. Sequencing was performed on peripheral blood. This chain connects TRBV12-5 to TRBJ1-5; 7 bases line up with TRBD1. DNA for the CDR3: TGTGCTAGTGGTCTCAGGACAGGTCTTAGCAATCAGCCCCAGCATTTT. Its translation: CASGLRTGLSNQPQHF.